These 21 T cell receptor beta chains originate from one sample sequenced in a study of shared clonotypes between healthy human individuals. The assay was immunoSEQ multiplex PCR, and TCRdb's table has in-frame clones only and misses some. The table lists roughly 680,000 clones, 72% of them singletons, with around 1.8% in the top ten. Source material: memory CD4+ T cells sorted from blood. Subset indicated: CD45RA-negative fraction. These receptors were taken from a woman between 25 and 40 years old in good health.

This clone was recorded only once. The CDR3, as DNA: TGTGCCAGCAGCCCCCTACCGGGACTAGCGACCTACAATGAGCAGTTCTTC. Its translation: CASSPLPGLATYNEQFF. The J gene is TRBJ2-1, the V gene TRBV11-2; TRBD2 aligns across 10 bases. This CDR3 has 17 residues. In germline, CDR1 is SGHAT, CDR2 FQNNGV. Unmatched junction bases numbered 9, after V lost 5 bases and J lost 2 bases.

The V call is TRBV7-9, the J call TRBJ2-1; D might be TRBD2 (5 bases). Germline lookup yields CDR1 SEHNR and CDR2 FQNEAQ (reference sequence). V lost 8 bases and J lost 6, with 20 bases in between. The CDR3 contains 15 residues. CDR3 DNA: TGTGCCAGCCCCCCGGCGGTGGGAGTGATCAATGAGCAGTTCTTC. Residues: CASPPAVGVINEQFF.

This chain connects TRBV19 to TRBJ2-1; D remains unclear. Germline-derived CDR1 and CDR2 are LNHDA and SQIVND (reference sequence). This CDR3 region has 14 residues. Trimming took off 8 bases at V and 0 bases at J, with 11 bases between the two ends. The CDR3 reads CASRGSSSYNEQFF. In DNA, the CDR3 is TGTGCCAGTCGAGGCAGTAGCTCCTACAATGAGCAGTTCTTC. Full variable domain (outside the CDR3, taken from reference TRBV19 and TRBJ2-1): DGGITQSPKYLFRKEGQNVTLSCEQNLNHDAMYWYRQDPGQGLRLIYYSQIVNDFQKGDIAEGYSVSREKKESFPLTVTSAQKNPTAFYLCASRGSSSYNEQFFGPGTRLTVL.

Note on this clone: This is likely an artifact of a read error, given a far larger clone one base away. Within the sample, other DNA sequences also encode this same CDR3. The chain couples TRBV6-1 to TRBJ2-1; no firm D call. Trimming pared 6 bases from V and 4 bases from J, leaving 4 bases between. The germline V gene has CDR1 MNHNS and CDR2 SASEGT. The CDR3 covers 11 residues. The CDR3 loop is CASRTYNEQFF. The CDR3 nucleotides are TGTGCCAGCAGAACATACAATGAGCAGTTCTTC.

The chain has TRBV6-1 and TRBJ2-1; 11 positions match TRBD2. The CDR3 consists of 18 residues. V was clipped by 1 base and J by 3 bases; unmatched bases: 8. In germline, CDR1 is MNHNS, CDR2 SASEGT. The CDR3 here is CASSEEGLLAGGYNEQFF. The CDR3 DNA is TGTGCCAGCAGTGAAGAGGGGCTTCTAGCGGGAGGCTACAATGAGCAGTTCTTC.

This chain connects TRBV9 to TRBJ1-2; perhaps TRBD1 as D (5 bases). The CDR3 is 15 amino acids. In germline, CDR1 is SGDLS, CDR2 YYNGEE. Trimming left V 4 bases short and J 2 bases short, with 15 bases between. The CDR3 region is CASSPSPGGNYGYTF. CDR3 DNA sequence: TGTGCCAGCAGCCCGAGCCCCGGGGGAAACTATGGCTACACCTTC.

V is TRBV11-2 and J is TRBJ2-5; tentative D call: TRBD2 (6 bases). V lost 2 bases, J lost 5 bases, and 12 bases lay in between. Germline-derived CDR1 and CDR2 are SGHAT and FQNNGV. The CDR3 extends over 14 amino acids. CDR3 residues: CASSLSGVEETQYF. CDR3 coding DNA: TGTGCCAGCAGCTTATCGGGAGTAGAGGAGACCCAGTACTTC.

This clone was observed many times. V gene TRBV6-1 combines with J gene TRBJ2-6; D is unresolved. This CDR3 spans 17 amino acids. With 2 bases removed from V and 0 bases from J, the gap between germline ends came to 11 bases. Germline V gene sequence: CDR1 MNHNS, CDR2 SASEGT. CDR3 region: CASSEQTLPSGANVLTF. The CDR3 nucleotides read TGTGCCAGCAGTGAACAGACCCTTCCCTCTGGGGCCAACGTCCTGACTTTC.

This chain joins TRBV7-9 and TRBJ2-5; 9 positions match TRBD2. Germline assignment: CDR1 SEHNR and CDR2 FQNEAQ (reference sequence). CDR3 length equals 17 residues. The V segment lost 1 base and the J segment 4 bases; nucleotides outside the gene matches: 10. In nucleotides, the CDR3 is TGTGCCAGCAGCTTAGTTCAGCGCGGGAGGGCCGTAGAGACCCAGTACTTC. This translates into CASSLVQRGRAVETQYF.

In its sample, this clone was seen a few times. The V call is TRBV28, the J call TRBJ1-1; the D is unclear. Trimming cost V 2 bases and J 4 bases, with 8 bases left between them. The CDR3 length is 13 residues. In germline, CDR1 is MDHEN, CDR2 SYDVKM. This chain's CDR3 is CASSLVTGTEAFF. As DNA, the CDR3 is TGTGCCAGCAGTTTAGTTACGGGCACTGAAGCTTTCTTT.

This clone was seen repeatedly, ten times or more. The chain has TRBV7-3 and TRBJ1-1; D gene unclear. This CDR3 has 15 amino acids. Trimming removed 1 base from V and 1 base from J, with 10 bases in between. CDR1 SGHTA and CDR2 FQGTGA come from the germline V gene. The CDR3 DNA follows: TGTGCCAGCAGCTTAAATGGCAAGACGAACACTGAAGCTTTCTTT. It translates to CASSLNGKTNTEAFF.

This clone was recorded only once. The gene calls are TRBV5-2 and TRBJ1-2. TRBV5-2 counts as a pseudogene. The CDR3 consists of 12 residues. DNA of the CDR3: TGTGCCAGCAAACGAAAGACCTATGGCTACACCTTC. This encodes CASKRKTYGYTF.

The chain carries TRBV2 and TRBJ2-5; D is undetermined. The DNA end is a closer match to TRBJ2-7, so the J assignment may be wrong. From germline, CDR1 is SNHLY and CDR2 FYNNEI. CDR3 length: 13 residues. The chain's CDR3 is CASSAAATYEQYF. The CDR3 DNA sequence: TGTGCCAGCAGTGCGGCAGCCACCTACGAGCAGTACTTC.

The gene calls are TRBV7-9 and TRBJ1-4, with a tentative D call TRBD1 (5 bases). V was trimmed by 5 bases and J by 6 bases, leaving 10 bases between them. The CDR3 is 13 residues long. CDR1 and CDR2 from the germline V gene are SEHNR and FQNEAQ (reference sequence). The DNA for the CDR3 is TGTGCCAGCAGCCGAGACAGCCATGAAAAACTGTTTTTT. It is translated as CASSRDSHEKLFF.

The chain links TRBV19 to TRBJ1-4; no clear D gene. The CDR3 length is 16 residues. Trimming took 5 bases from V and 3 from J, leaving 16 bases between them. Germline assignment: CDR1 LNHDA and CDR2 SQIVND (reference sequence). The CDR3 region is CASSFVGRPANEKLFF. DNA of the CDR3: TGTGCCAGTAGTTTTGTGGGCCGTCCTGCTAATGAAAAACTGTTTTTT. The complete variable domain, with remaining parts taken from reference TRBV19 and TRBJ1-4, reads DGGITQSPKYLFRKEGQNVTLSCEQNLNHDAMYWYRQDPGQGLRLIYYSQIVNDFQKGDIAEGYSVSREKKESFPLTVTSAQKNPTAFYLCASSFVGRPANEKLFFGSGTQLSVL.

The J gene is TRBJ1-1, the V gene TRBV6-8; TRBD1 is a possible D gene (5 bases). The CDR3 spans 13 residues. Between the trimmed V and J ends, which lost 9 bases and 0 bases, there was a span of 11 bases. CDR1 is MNHGY, CDR2 SAAAGT, per germline. Written as DNA, the CDR3 is TGTGCCAGTAGAGGACAAGTGAACACTGAAGCTTTCTTT. As protein: CASRGQVNTEAFF.

The chain uses TRBV7-8 and TRBJ2-1; maybe TRBD1 (5 bases). The CDR3 length is 16 residues. Trimming removed 10 bases from V and 2 bases from J, with 21 bases in between. Germline V lookup: CDR1 SGHVS, CDR2 FQNEAQ. The CDR3 sequence is CATQGGRVVAYNEQFF. The CDR3 DNA follows: TGTGCCACCCAGGGTGGAAGGGTAGTGGCCTACAATGAGCAGTTCTTC.

The chain carries TRBV5-1 and TRBJ2-1, with 9 nucleotides matching TRBD2. The V segment lost 5 bases and the J segment 5 bases; nucleotides outside the gene matches: 8. Germline V gene lookup returns CDR1 SGHRS and CDR2 YFSETQ. CDR3 size: 15 residues. DNA for the CDR3: TGCGCCAGCAGAGGAACTAGCGGGCGAAACAATGAGCAGTTCTTC. Protein product: CASRGTSGRNNEQFF.

The rearrangement joins TRBV5-1 to TRBJ1-1, with TRBD1 as a possible D gene (5 bases). V was pared by 5 bases and J by 0 bases, with 8 bases between. The CDR3 consists of 13 residues. Germline-derived CDR1 and CDR2 are SGHRS and YFSETQ. DNA of the CDR3: TGCGCCAGCAGGGGACCTTTGAACACTGAAGCTTTCTTT. Encoded protein: CASRGPLNTEAFF.

Here the CDR3 DNA reads TGTGCCTGGCGACTAGCGGGAGGCTTACTCTACGAGCAGTACTTC. Protein sequence: CAWRLAGGLLYEQYF. The V gene is TRBV30, the J gene TRBJ2-5, with 13 bases fitting TRBD2. TRBJ2-7 matches the DNA end more closely, so the J call is doubtful. CDR1 GTSNPN and CDR2 SVGIG come from the germline V gene (reference sequence). The CDR3 covers 15 residues.

V gene TRBV5-1 combines with J gene TRBJ2-1, with no clear D. V was cut by 0 bases and J by 3 bases, with 10 bases left in between. Germline loops: CDR1 SGHRS, CDR2 YFSETQ. There are 15 residues in the CDR3. The CDR3 DNA reads TGCGCCAGCAGCTTGGACACCTTCAACTACAATGAGCAGTTCTTC. It encodes CASSLDTFNYNEQFF. The variable domain in full, with the rest retrieved from reference TRBV5-1 and TRBJ2-1, is KAGVTQTPRYLIKTRGQQVTLSCSPISGHRSVSWYQQTPGQGLQFLFEYFSETQRNKGNFPGRFSGRQFSNSRSEMNVSTLELGDSALYLCASSLDTFNYNEQFFGPGTRLTVL.